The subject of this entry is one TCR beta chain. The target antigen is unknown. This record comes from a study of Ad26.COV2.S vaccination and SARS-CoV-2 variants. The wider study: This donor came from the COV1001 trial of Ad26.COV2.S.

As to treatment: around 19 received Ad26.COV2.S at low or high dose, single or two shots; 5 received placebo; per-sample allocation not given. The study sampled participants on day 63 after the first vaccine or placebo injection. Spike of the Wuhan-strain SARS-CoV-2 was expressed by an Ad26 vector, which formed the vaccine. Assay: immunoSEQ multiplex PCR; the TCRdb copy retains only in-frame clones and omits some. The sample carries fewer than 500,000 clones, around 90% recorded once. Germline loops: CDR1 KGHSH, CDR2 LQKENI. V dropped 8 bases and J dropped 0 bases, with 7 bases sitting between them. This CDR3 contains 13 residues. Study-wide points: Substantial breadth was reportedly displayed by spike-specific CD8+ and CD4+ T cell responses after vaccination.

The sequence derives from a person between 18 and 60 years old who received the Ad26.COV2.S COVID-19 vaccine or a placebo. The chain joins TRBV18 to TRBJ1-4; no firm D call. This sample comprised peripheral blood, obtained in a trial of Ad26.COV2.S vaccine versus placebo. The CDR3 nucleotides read TGTGCCAGCACATACGCAACTAATGAAAAACTGTTTTTT. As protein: CASTYATNEKLFF.